This T cell receptor beta chain was retrieved from a study of CD8 T cells in Susac syndrome. The sequenced target, TCR beta, came from blood CD8+ and CD4+ T cells. Matched for age and sex, the controls were healthy donors. Random hexamers were used to reverse transcribe an amount of about 0.45 to 1 ug RNA. One entry per CDR3 protein results from TCRdb running MiXCR on the immunoSEQ multiplex PCR reads. The sample lists 120,000 to 150,000 distinct CDR3 sequences; around 94% were seen once. The CDR3 has 12 residues. The trim removed 7 bases at V and 4 bases at J, leaving 4 bases unmatched. Germline-derived CDR1 and CDR2 are SQVTM and ANQGSEA.

The rearrangement joins TRBV29-1 to TRBJ1-2; 9 bases fit TRBD1. The material sequenced was CD4+ T cells from PBMCs. The source of this sequence is a human donor in good health. This CDR3 reads CSGGQGSYGYTF. The DNA of the CDR3 is TGCAGCGGTGGACAGGGGAGCTATGGCTACACCTTC. The full variable domain, rest sourced from reference TRBV29-1 and TRBJ1-2, is SAVISQKPSRDICQRGTSLTIQCQVDSQVTMMFWYRQQPGQSLTLIATANQGSEATYESGFVIDKFPISRPNLTFSTLTVSNMSPEDSSIYLCSGGQGSYGYTFGSGTRLTVV.